This T cell receptor beta chain was captured in a study of OX40 agonist ivuxolimab in advanced cancers. Overall study findings and caveats: Expanded clones were, on average, more numerous among CD8+ T cells than CD4+.

Only in-frame clones appear in the TCRdb table, and some are missing; sequencing was by immunoSEQ multiplex PCR. This repertoire shows approximately 28,000 clones, about 89% found once; its top ten account for roughly a tenth. The CDR3 totals 15 residues. Germline values: CDR1 LGHNA, CDR2 YSLEER. V dropped 0 bases and J dropped 1 base, with 9 bases sitting between them. A remark on this clone: Its antigen is not known.

Here the sequenced sample was CD4+ or CD8+ T cells sorted from blood, taken in a trial of the OX40 agonist ivuxolimab. This chain links TRBV4-3 with TRBJ1-2; D unresolved. This clonotype was obtained from an adult with an advanced solid tumor such as melanoma, head and neck, liver or kidney cancer. The DNA of the CDR3 is TGCGCCAGCAGCCAAGATTGGGAGGATAACTATGGCTACACCTTC. Protein sequence: CASSQDWEDNYGYTF.